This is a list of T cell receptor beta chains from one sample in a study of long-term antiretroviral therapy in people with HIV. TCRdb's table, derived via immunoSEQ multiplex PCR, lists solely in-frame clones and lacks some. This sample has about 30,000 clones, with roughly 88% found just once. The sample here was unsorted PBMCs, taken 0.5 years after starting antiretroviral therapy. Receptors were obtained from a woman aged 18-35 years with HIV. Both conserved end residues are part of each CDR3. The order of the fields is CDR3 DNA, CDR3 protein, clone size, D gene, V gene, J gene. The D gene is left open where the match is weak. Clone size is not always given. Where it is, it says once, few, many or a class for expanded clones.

TGCGCCAGCAGCCAAGCCCAGGGCCGAGAGCAGTTCTTC,CASSQAQGREQFF,NA,NA,TRBV4-3,TRBJ2-1
TGTGCCAGCAGCTCGGCCGGCCAGCCGCGAGGGGACGGCTACACCTTC,CASSSAGQPRGDGYTF,NA,NA,TRBV5-4,TRBJ1-2
TGTGCCAGCAGCGTACCCCTCCTGACGGAATCAAATGAAGCTTTCTTT,CASSVPLLTESNEAFF,NA,NA,TRBV9,TRBJ1-1
TGTGCCAGCAGCTTTGTAGCGGGAGTTTGGAATGAGCAGTTCTTC,CASSFVAGVWNEQFF,NA,TRBD2,TRBV11-2,TRBJ2-1
TGTGCCAGCAGCCTCACTAGCGGACATACGCAGTATTTT,CASSLTSGHTQYF,NA,TRBD2,TRBV11-3,TRBJ2-3
TGTGCCAGCAGTTACGGGAGGGATCAGCCCCAGCATTTT,CASSYGRDQPQHF,NA,NA,TRBV6-5,TRBJ1-5
TGTGCCAGCAGCTTATCTGGAAGGCAGTTCTTC,CASSLSGRQFF,once,NA,TRBV7-3,TRBJ2-1
TGTGCCAGCAGCTTAGGAGACGGGACAAATTTCGGCACAGATACGCAGTATTTT,CASSLGDGTNFGTDTQYF,once,NA,TRBV7-3,TRBJ2-3
TGCGCCAGCGGGGGGAGGGATGAGCAGTTCTTC,CASGGRDEQFF,NA,TRBD2,TRBV4-3,TRBJ2-1
TGTGCCAGCAGTTTTATACAGGCCTCTGGGGCCAACGTCCTGACTTTC,CASSFIQASGANVLTF,few,NA,TRBV27,TRBJ2-6
TGTGCCAGCAGCTCACGAAGGTCTGGGGCCAACGTCCTGACTTTC,CASSSRRSGANVLTF,NA,NA,TRBV28,TRBJ2-6
TGTGCCAGCAGCTTAGGGGTGGGGGCAGGGGGTAGCACAGATACGCAGTATTTT,CASSLGVGAGGSTDTQYF,NA,TRBD1,TRBV11-2,TRBJ2-3
TGCGCCAGCAGCCAAGACCTGGCCAGGACAGGGTCTCTCGCCCATGGCTACACCTTC,CASSQDLARTGSLAHGYTF,NA,TRBD1,TRBV4-3,TRBJ1-2
TGTGCCAGCAGCTTGGTTGGCAGGAAAAGTTATGGCTACACCTTC,CASSLVGRKSYGYTF,NA,NA,TRBV11-2,TRBJ1-2
TGTGCCAGCAGTGACCGGGACGTCTACGAGCAGTACTTC,CASSDRDVYEQYF,NA,NA,TRBV6-5,TRBJ2-7
TGTGCCAGCAGGGCTGGGATCATTGGAGGCAATCAGCCCCAGCATTTT,CASRAGIIGGNQPQHF,NA,NA,TRBV6-6,TRBJ1-5
TGTGCCAGCAGTTTAATTTCGGGGGCAACTAATGAAAAACTGTTTTTT,CASSLISGATNEKLFF,NA,NA,TRBV28,TRBJ1-4